Detailed here is one TCR beta chain. This CDR3 is built from 13 residues. Germline-derived CDR1 and CDR2 are LNHDA and SQIVND (reference sequence). V gave up 3 bases and J gave up 4 bases, with 10 bases separating them. These data are taken from a study of blood T cell repertoires in COVID-19. In the study overall: The study drew acute and convalescent COVID-19 samples from the United States, Italy and Spain. In each case, the material was cDNA or gDNA derived from T cells, B-cell-depleted T cells, or PBMCs.

Original processing methods: Estimates of nucleated cell counts were drawn from the amplification of reference gene primers. Clones were read by immunoSEQ multiplex PCR, and TCRdb kept only the in-frame ones, dropping some. That table furnishes V, J and clone size, whereas the DNA furnished D and trimming. The table lists roughly 180,000 clones, 85% of them singletons. Enrolment of Seattle patients took place during active infection, and they were followed longitudinally. The sample consisted of peripheral blood. The V and J genes are TRBV19 and TRBJ2-7, with D possibly TRBD2 on 5 matching bases. The clonotype originates from a woman aged 45-65 years with COVID-19, enrolled during active disease. CDR3 DNA sequence: TGTGCCAGTAGTATTGGGGAGTCATACGAGCAGTACTTC. Residues: CASSIGESYEQYF.